The source of this TCR beta chain is a study of blood T cell repertoires in COVID-19. Trimming took 7 bases from V and 4 from J; bases not matched to a gene: 24. The CDR3 length is 20 residues. Germline lookup yields CDR1 MDHEN and CDR2 SYDVKM. Only in-frame clones appear in the TCRdb table, and some are missing; sequencing was by immunoSEQ multiplex PCR. The sample includes approximately 170,000 clones, approximately 87% of them seen just once. This sequence originates from a woman aged 55-70 years with COVID-19, enrolled during active disease. The sample comprised peripheral blood. This chain links TRBV28 with TRBJ2-5, with 10 bases identical to TRBD1. As DNA, the CDR3 is TGTGCCAGCACCAATCCTTCAGGTCCGGGACAGGGGCGCGTCGGAGAGACCCAGTACTTC. It encodes CASTNPSGPGQGRVGETQYF.